The 4 T cell receptor beta chains reported below all come from one sample, sequenced in a study of molecular identifiers for immune sequencing clone quantification (dated by TCRdb to the late 2010s). The library was produced with PCR. For sequencing, an Illumina HiSeq 4000 was employed. TCRdb's own reprocessing of the public reads used fastp at Q25 and MiXCR and kept productive beta chains. CDR3 protein duplicates are merged, each entry listing the most common genes and DNA. Present in this sample are 7,500 to 9,500 distinct CDR3 sequences, roughly an eighth of which were seen just once. The top ten clones comprise about 1.5% of the sample. The sequencing sample was made of naive CD8+ T cells from blood, with Jurkat cell RNA spiked in. This specimen's cell subset or site label, interpreted: FACS-sorted CD8+CD4-CCR7+CD45RA+ naive T cells. The source of these receptors is a human donor in good health. Some libraries in this study had Jurkat cell RNA spiked in.

In regard to this clonotype: The CDR3 carries no conserved terminal phenylalanine or tryptophan, so it likely arises from a read error. This chain connects TRBV29-1 to TRBJ1-1; D unresolved. The V end lost 4 bases, the J end lost 1 base, and 4 bases lay between the germline ends. The CDR3 runs to 11 residues. CDR1 and CDR2 (germline): SQVTM, ANQGSEA. The CDR3 nucleotides are TGCAGCGTTGTTGGGAACACTGAAGCTTTCGTT. Encoded protein: CSVVGNTEAFV.

This clonotype is medium-sized by share. A junction end diverges from the germline sequence, so it may reflect a read error. The CDR3 nucleotides read TGTGCCAGCAGTTTGAGCGGACGCCTCACAAATACGCAGTATTTT. Protein product: CASSLSGRLTNTQYF. The rearrangement links TRBV12-3 or TRBV12-4 to TRBJ2-3, with D possibly matching TRBD2 (5 bases). The CDR3 covers 15 residues.

The chain is built from TRBV4-3 and TRBJ1-2, with D perhaps TRBD1 (5 bases). The CDR3 is 13 amino acids. CDR1 is LGHNA and CDR2 is YSLEER in the germline V gene. The ends were cut back, 4 bases at V and 7 bases at J, with 13 bases in the middle. The CDR3 spells CASSPAGRGGYTF. CDR3 nucleotide sequence: TGCGCCAGCAGCCCAGCAGGAAGGGGTGGCTACACCTTC.

This clonotype was recorded at least ten times. The rearrangement uses TRBV7-6 and TRBJ2-1; no firm D call. CDR1 SGHVS and CDR2 FNYEAQ come from the germline V gene. Deletions cut 1 base from V and 4 bases from J, with 17 bases between. CDR3 length equals 17 residues. CDR3 in amino acids: CASSLVSHRIGYNEQFF. CDR3 nucleotides: TGTGCCAGCAGCTTAGTTTCCCATCGCATCGGGTACAATGAGCAGTTCTTC. Combining the CDR3 with reference TRBV7-6 and TRBJ2-1 gives the whole variable domain GAGVSQSPRYKVTKRGQDVALRCDPISGHVSLYWYRQALGQGPEFLTYFNYEAQQDKSGLPNDRFSAERPEGSISTLTIQRTEQRDSAMYRCASSLVSHRIGYNEQFFGPGTRLTVL.